These 7 T cell receptor beta chains came from one sample sequenced in a study of OX40 agonist ivuxolimab in advanced cancers. This table comes from immunoSEQ multiplex PCR, and its TCRdb copy is limited to in-frame clones, with some not included. The sample yields about 48,000 clones, about four fifths seen once. Sequences were derived from CD4+ or CD8+ T cells sorted from blood, sampled in a trial of the OX40 agonist ivuxolimab. Receptors originate from an adult with an advanced solid tumor such as melanoma, head and neck, liver or kidney cancer.

The chain combines TRBV7-8 with TRBJ2-5, with TRBD1 matching 11 bases. The end of the DNA is better explained by TRBJ2-7, so the J call may be wrong. CDR1 is SGHVS and CDR2 is FQNEAQ in the germline V gene. This CDR3 is 15 amino acids long. CDR3 protein: CASSHRGDRGYEQYF. For the CDR3, the DNA is TGTGCCAGCAGCCATAGGGGGGACAGGGGGTACGAGCAGTACTTC.

V usage is TRBV6-6 and J usage is TRBJ2-5, with 9 bases that match TRBD2. Unmatched junction bases numbered 4, after V lost 0 bases and J lost 5 bases. The CDR3 sequence is 15 residues long. The germline CDR1 and CDR2 sequences are MNHNY and SVGAGI (reference sequence). In nucleotides, the CDR3 is TGTGCCAGCAGTTACTCCGGGACTAGCTTGGAGACCCAGTACTTC. Translated: CASSYSGTSLETQYF.

The chain uses TRBV5-1 and TRBJ1-4; TRBD1 aligns across 9 bases. The germline V gene encodes CDR1 SGHRS and CDR2 YFSETQ. J was trimmed by 8 bases and V by 2 bases; bases with no gene match: 7. The CDR3 is 15 residues long. The CDR3 loop is CASSLSQGAWEKLFF. In DNA, the CDR3 is TGCGCCAGCAGCTTATCACAGGGGGCTTGGGAAAAACTGTTTTTT. Drawing the rest from reference TRBV5-1 and TRBJ1-4, the complete variable domain is KAGVTQTPRYLIKTRGQQVTLSCSPISGHRSVSWYQQTPGQGLQFLFEYFSETQRNKGNFPGRFSGRQFSNSRSEMNVSTLELGDSALYLCASSLSQGAWEKLFFGSGTQLSVL.

The CDR3 coding sequence is TGTGCCAGCAGCGAACTAGATGAGCAGTTCTTC. It translates to CASSELDEQFF. The J gene is TRBJ2-1, the V gene TRBV6-6, with D possibly matching TRBD2 (5 bases). V lost 6 bases to trimming and J lost 8 bases, with 8 bases between them. CDR3 size: 11 residues. CDR1 and CDR2 from the germline V gene are MNHNY and SVGAGI (reference sequence).

The chain joins TRBV5-5 to TRBJ2-7; TRBD2 agrees at 7 bases. The germline gives CDR1 SGHKS, CDR2 YYEKEE (reference sequence). V shed 0 bases, J shed 0 bases, and the junction held 3 bases outside the gene matches. This CDR3 spans 15 amino acids. CDR3: CASSLGASGSYEQYF. CDR3 bases: TGTGCCAGCAGCTTGGGGGCTAGCGGCTCCTACGAGCAGTACTTC.

This chain links TRBV6-1 with TRBJ2-7; D assignment may be TRBD1 or TRBD2 (6 bases each). Per germline, CDR1 MNHNS and CDR2 SASEGT. This CDR3 contains 15 residues. Trimming shortened V by 2 bases and J by 2 bases, and 13 bases separated the two germline ends. This CDR3 reads CASSEWRGAPYEQYF. The CDR3 bases are TGTGCCAGCAGTGAATGGAGGGGGGCTCCCTACGAGCAGTACTTC.

The chain joins TRBV10-2 to TRBJ2-5; D call uncertain. The J call is uncertain, as TRBJ2-7 better fits the DNA end. From germline, CDR1 is WSHSY and CDR2 SAAADI. The CDR3 spans 14 residues. This chain's CDR3 is CASSEWTLPHEQYF. DNA of the CDR3: TGCGCCAGCAGTGAATGGACCCTACCCCACGAGCAGTACTTC.